The present entry profiles one T cell receptor beta chain with its context. TCRdb's table, derived via immunoSEQ multiplex PCR, lists solely in-frame clones and lacks some. The table lists over a million clones, under 80% of them singletons. The CDR3 is made up of 15 amino acids. V gave up 4 bases and J gave up 1 base, with 13 bases separating them. CDR1 and CDR2 from the germline V gene are SGHVS and FQNEAQ. This sample is part of a study of shared clonotypes between healthy human individuals. The sequence was collected from a young man in good health. The sequencing sample was made of memory CD4+ T cells sorted from blood. Documented subset: CD45RA-negative fraction. The chain carries TRBV7-8 and TRBJ1-1, with D possibly being TRBD1 (6 bases). The CDR3 sequence: CASSSTGLGNTEAFF. CDR3 nucleotides: TGTGCCAGCAGCTCTACAGGGTTGGGGAACACTGAAGCTTTCTTT.